What follows is one T cell receptor (beta chain) and its context. Produced via immunoSEQ multiplex PCR; TCRdb's table is partial and in-frame only. The table has about 74,000 clones, more than 90% seen once. Germline values: CDR1 MGHRA, CDR2 YSYEKL. With V trimmed by 1 base and J by 3 bases, 0 bases remained unmatched. The CDR3 length is 15 residues. This entry is derived from a study of technical replicates of blood from a few donors. The sample was T cells isolated from PBMCs. The V and J genes are TRBV4-1 and TRBJ2-1; TRBD2 matches 10 bases. This TCR was sampled from a human donor in good health. The CDR3 protein is CASSQGTSGYNEQFF. CDR3 nucleotides: TGCGCCAGCAGCCAAGGGACTAGCGGCTACAATGAGCAGTTCTTC.